Following are 23 T cell receptor beta chains from one sample sequenced in a study of human T cells and chemical hapten exposure. TCRdb processed the RACE reads anew with MiXCR; each CDR3 protein has one entry. The top ten clones hold 25% to 35% of a sample with roughly 34,000 distinct CDR3 sequences, 9% to 12% of them seen once. Specified time point: pre-sensitization, week 0. The treatment denotes: therapeutic diphenylcyclopropenone sensitization with weekly scalp DPC. The authors extracted total RNA from unfractionated whole blood. Sample: whole blood, taken in connection with sensitization to the hapten diphenylcyclopropenone (DPC). These receptor sequences come from a man between 50 and 59 years old with alopecia areata. Some clones in this sample may be carry-over from other donors' samples.

This clonotype was recorded at least ten times. The chain is built from TRBV29-1 and TRBJ2-5, with TRBD2 matching 10 bases. Germline trimming cut 5 bases from V and 5 bases from J; bases unmatched to any gene: 2. CDR3 length equals 12 residues. Germline V gene lookup returns CDR1 SQVTM and CDR2 ANQGSEA. CDR3 in DNA: TGCAGCGTTAGCGGGAGGGCGGAGACCCAGTACTTC. Translation: CSVSGRAETQYF.

This clonotype was found many times. The genes are TRBV5-1 and TRBJ2-7; 11 nucleotides match TRBD2. V shed 0 bases, J shed 3 bases, and the junction held 2 bases outside the gene matches. Germline values: CDR1 SGHRS, CDR2 YFSETQ. This CDR3 is built from 15 residues. CDR3 nucleotide sequence: TGCGCCAGCAGCTTGGTGCTAGCGGGAGGCTACGAGCAGTACTTC. It encodes CASSLVLAGGYEQYF. Full variable domain (missing parts from reference TRBV5-1 and TRBJ2-7): KAGVTQTPRYLIKTRGQQVTLSCSPISGHRSVSWYQQTPGQGLQFLFEYFSETQRNKGNFPGRFSGRQFSNSRSEMNVSTLELGDSALYLCASSLVLAGGYEQYFGPGTRLTVT.

This clonotype was detected ten times or more. This chain links TRBV6-2 or TRBV6-3 with TRBJ2-7; TRBD1 agrees at 8 bases. The CDR3 loop spans 14 amino acids. Looked up from germline, CDR1 is MNHEY and CDR2 is SVGEGT. V gave up 5 bases and J gave up 3 bases; unmatched junction bases: 6. CDR3 region: CASSLTGQVYEQYF. In DNA, the CDR3 is TGTGCCAGCAGTCTAACGGGACAGGTCTACGAGCAGTACTTC.

Note on this clonotype: A read error is possible here, since a much larger clone lies one base away. The chain is built from TRBV18 and TRBJ1-2; TRBD1 matches at 7 bases. The germline V gene has CDR1 KGHSH and CDR2 LQKENI. CDR3 length: 12 amino acids. The V gene end was trimmed by 5 bases and the J gene end by 7 bases; junction bases not matched to a gene: 4. CDR3 amino acids: CASSYDRVGYTF. The DNA of the CDR3 is TGTGCCAGCTCATATGACAGGGTTGGCTACACCTTC.

This clonotype was counted ten times or more. J is TRBJ1-5 and V is TRBV12-3 or TRBV12-4; D is uncertain. The V gene lost 5 bases and the J gene lost 1 base, with 12 bases spanning the gap. The length of the CDR3 is 15 residues. CDR3 in amino acids: CASSVFVGSNQPQHF. For the CDR3, the DNA is TGTGCCAGCAGTGTTTTCGTTGGAAGCAATCAGCCCCAGCATTTT.

This clonotype was seen repeatedly, ten times or more. The J gene is TRBJ2-5, the V gene TRBV7-9, with D maybe TRBD2 (6 bases). V was pared by 5 bases and J by 3 bases, with 19 bases between. Germline lookup yields CDR1 SEHNR and CDR2 FQNEAQ (reference sequence). This CDR3 comprises 16 residues. The CDR3 loop reads CASSPRERTTKETQYF. For the CDR3, the DNA is TGTGCCAGCAGCCCCCGAGAGAGGACTACCAAAGAGACCCAGTACTTC.

There are many counts of this clonotype. This chain joins TRBV6-5 and TRBJ2-7; possibly TRBD2 for D (6 bases). V gave up 5 bases and J gave up 4 bases, with 18 bases separating them. Germline lookup yields CDR1 MNHEY and CDR2 SVGAGI. This CDR3 has 15 amino acids. In DNA, the CDR3 is TGTGCCAGCAGTGTTAGCGGAATCGGCGGGTACGAGCAGTACTTC. It is translated as CASSVSGIGGYEQYF.

This clonotype was detected many times. The chain uses TRBV10-3 and TRBJ2-3; 9 bases map to TRBD1. The V segment lost 6 bases and the J segment 5 bases; nucleotides outside the gene matches: 18. The CDR3 is 18 residues long. From germline, CDR1 is ENHRY and CDR2 SYGVKD. The chain's CDR3 is CAISRNTPGQGSGDTQYF. The CDR3, as DNA: TGTGCCATCAGCCGCAACACCCCGGGACAGGGTTCGGGAGATACGCAGTATTTT.

This clonotype was seen at least ten times. J is TRBJ2-2 and V is TRBV7-6; D is tentatively TRBD1 or TRBD2 (6 bases each). The CDR3 extends over 15 amino acids. V shed 1 base and J shed 4 bases, with 10 bases lying between them. CDR1 is SGHVS, CDR2 FNYEAQ, per germline. The CDR3 spells CASSLVGGPTGELFF. CDR3 nucleotides: TGTGCCAGCAGCTTAGTGGGGGGCCCCACCGGGGAGCTGTTTTTT.

This clonotype was counted at least ten times. In DNA, the CDR3 is TGTGCCGCCGGGTCTGCGGACGAGCAGTACTTC. Translating it yields CAAGSADEQYF. The chain couples TRBV6-5 to TRBJ2-7, with D unresolved. The V gene lost 11 bases and the J gene lost 5 bases, with 13 bases spanning the gap. The CDR3 loop spans 11 amino acids. Germline V gene lookup returns CDR1 MNHEY and CDR2 SVGAGI.

This clonotype has more than one count but fewer than ten. The J gene is TRBJ2-5, the V gene TRBV2; unclear D gene. This CDR3 region has 11 residues. V dropped 7 bases and J dropped 2 bases, with 5 bases sitting between them. Looked up from germline, CDR1 is SNHLY and CDR2 is FYNNEI. The CDR3 DNA reads as TGTGCCAGCACATGGCAAGAGACCCAGTACTTC. This codes for CASTWQETQYF.

This clonotype has just a few counts. The V and J genes are TRBV29-1 and TRBJ2-5; D gene unclear. The germline V and J ends were trimmed by 6 bases and 2 bases, with 10 bases remaining between them. This CDR3 has 12 amino acids. The V gene's germline CDR1 is SQVTM and CDR2 ANQGSEA. CDR3 amino acids: CSVGQIQETQYF. The CDR3 DNA reads as TGCAGCGTCGGGCAAATACAAGAGACCCAGTACTTC.

Many counts were recorded for this clonotype. J is TRBJ1-1 and V is TRBV11-2, with unresolved D. Per the germline V gene, CDR1 is SGHAT and CDR2 is FQNNGV. V was shortened by 5 bases and J by 5 bases, with 6 bases between the two germline ends. The CDR3 is made up of 11 amino acids. The CDR3 here is CASSPQTEAFF. Here the CDR3 DNA reads TGTGCCAGCAGCCCCCAGACTGAAGCTTTCTTT.

There are many counts of this clonotype. The chain carries TRBV20-1 and TRBJ1-2; perhaps TRBD1 as D (5 bases). The V and J ends lost 3 bases and 5 bases respectively, with 16 bases between them. The length of the CDR3 is 14 residues. CDR1 and CDR2 from the germline V gene are DFQATT and SNEGSKA (reference sequence). The CDR3 DNA follows: TGCAGTGCTAGGGAGACAGTTCGCTGGTATGGCTACACCTTC. It translates to CSARETVRWYGYTF.

This clonotype was picked up many times. The chain has TRBV28 and TRBJ2-3, with D perhaps TRBD1 or TRBD2 (5 bases each). The germline V and J ends were trimmed by 1 base and 3 bases, with 14 bases remaining between them. The CDR3 is made up of 16 amino acids. Germline-derived CDR1 and CDR2 are MDHEN and SYDVKM. The chain's CDR3 is CASSLSEGQGTDTQYF. The DNA of the CDR3 is TGTGCCAGCAGTTTATCTGAGGGGCAGGGTACAGATACGCAGTATTTT.

The rearrangement links TRBV3-1 to TRBJ2-7, with D unclear. V gave up 4 bases and J gave up 3 bases, with 10 bases separating them. CDR1 and CDR2 (germline): LGHDT, YNNKEL (reference sequence). This CDR3 has 13 amino acids. For the CDR3, the DNA is TGTGCCAGCAGCCTCTTTGGCAGCTACGAGCAGTACTTC. Its translation is CASSLFGSYEQYF.

In its sample, this clonotype was seen many times. The rearrangement joins TRBV5-4 to TRBJ2-7; 10 bases align to TRBD2. Germline V gene lookup returns CDR1 SGHNT and CDR2 YYREEE (reference sequence). This CDR3 is 14 amino acids long. The junction had 6 bases not matched to a gene; V was cut back by 4 bases and J by 5 bases. This chain's CDR3 is CASSVSSGRDEQYF. The CDR3 DNA reads TGTGCCAGCAGCGTCTCTAGCGGGAGAGACGAGCAGTACTTC. The full variable domain, its missing parts supplied by reference TRBV5-4 and TRBJ2-7, is ETGVTQSPTHLIKTRGQQVTLRCSSQSGHNTVSWYQQALGQGPQFIFQYYREEENGRGNFPPRFSGLQFPNYSSELNVNALELDDSALYLCASSVSSGRDEQYFGPGTRLTVT.

Many counts were recorded for this clonotype. J is TRBJ2-5 and V is TRBV7-2; D gene uncertain. Per germline, CDR1 SGHTA and CDR2 FQGNSA. Trimming took off 1 base at V and 3 bases at J, with 6 bases between the two ends. The CDR3 consists of 13 residues. The DNA for the CDR3 is TGTGCCAGCAGCTTAGGACTGGAAGAGACCCAGTACTTC. This gives the protein CASSLGLEETQYF.

Ten or more counts support this clonotype. V is TRBV28 and J is TRBJ2-5; unclear D gene. The CDR3 sequence is 12 residues long. V lost 6 bases and J 2 bases, leaving 7 bases between the germline ends. Germline V gene data show CDR1 as MDHEN and CDR2 as SYDVKM. This CDR3 reads CASSLKQETQYF. DNA of the CDR3: TGTGCCAGCAGCCTGAAACAAGAGACCCAGTACTTC.

This clonotype came up many times. The chain uses TRBV2 and TRBJ1-1, with unresolved D. This CDR3 comprises 13 residues. The ends were cut back, 2 bases at V and 2 bases at J, with 6 bases in the middle. CDR1 is SNHLY and CDR2 is FYNNEI in the germline V gene. The CDR3 DNA follows: TGTGCCAGCAGTGAAATTGAAAACACTGAAGCTTTCTTT. It yields the protein CASSEIENTEAFF. Variable domain in full (rest from reference TRBV2 and TRBJ1-1): EPEVTQTPSHQVTQMGQEVILRCVPISNHLYFYWYRQILGQKVEFLVSFYNNEISEKSEIFDDQFSVERPDGSNFTLKIRSTKLEDSAMYFCASSEIENTEAFFGQGTRLTVV.

About this clonotype itself: Just one base apart from a much larger clone, this may be a read error. The V gene is TRBV6-6, the J gene TRBJ2-5; D might be TRBD1 or TRBD2, each matching 5 bases. The CDR3 sequence is 15 residues long. Germline V CDR1 and CDR2: MNHNY, SVGAGI (reference sequence). Trimming stripped 5 bases from V and 1 base from J, with 14 bases between. CDR3 region: CASSPGRGIQETQYF. The CDR3, as DNA: TGTGCCAGCAGTCCGGGACGGGGAATCCAAGAGACCCAGTACTTC.

The V call is TRBV7-9, the J call TRBJ1-1; D might be TRBD1 (5 bases). Germline values: CDR1 SEHNR, CDR2 FQNEAQ (reference sequence). The V end was cut by 2 bases, the J end by 5 bases, with 12 bases between. This CDR3 contains 14 residues. The CDR3 bases are TGTGCCAGCAGCTTATCAACAGGATATACTGAAGCTTTCTTT. Its protein product is CASSLSTGYTEAFF.

In this sample, this clonotype turned up many times. One end of the junction does not line up with germline, which may come from a read error. The chain joins TRBV7-7 to TRBJ2-5; a possible D gene is TRBD2 (6 bases). CDR1 SSHAT and CDR2 FNYEAQ come from the germline V gene (reference sequence). CDR3 length equals 16 residues. CDR3 in amino acids: CASSSYSGTFQETQYF. The CDR3 DNA reads as TGTGCTAGCAGCTCCTATAGCGGAACCTTTCAAGAGACCCAGTACTTC.